This entry lists 29 T cell receptor beta chains sequenced from one sample in a study of blood T cell repertoires in COVID-19 (dated by TCRdb to about 2020). The library was generated by the immunoSEQ multiplex PCR assay. TCRdb retrieved this table from immuneACCESS and kept in-frame rearrangements only. Not all clones are present; in checked studies, unresolved V genes account for under half, and no reason is known for the remainder. The sample data list 200,000 to 300,000 clones, and about 83% of these were observed just once. Together, the top ten hold around 6% of the sample. The source material was peripheral blood. These receptors were collected from a human donor in a cohort sampled during active COVID-19.

The chain carries TRBV7-3 and TRBJ2-7; 9 bases map to TRBD1. CDR3 size: 13 residues. V lost 4 bases, J lost 6 bases, and 4 bases stayed unmatched. CDR1 SGHTA and CDR2 FQGTGA come from the germline V gene. The CDR3 DNA sequence: TGTGCCAGCAGCTCCGGACAGGGGAGCGAGCAGTACTTC. It is translated as CASSSGQGSEQYF.

The chain combines TRBV4-1 with TRBJ2-2; 7 bases match TRBD2. CDR3 length: 17 residues. Germline CDR1 and CDR2: MGHRA and YSYEKL. V lost 0 bases to trimming and J lost 0 bases; unmatched junction nucleotides: 4. Here the CDR3 DNA reads TGCGCCAGCAGCCAAGATAACAGCGGGGCGAACACCGGGGAGCTGTTTTTT. As protein: CASSQDNSGANTGELFF.

The chain employs TRBV28 and TRBJ2-3; a weak D match, TRBD2 (5 bases). The length of the CDR3 is 14 residues. Germline V gene lookup returns CDR1 MDHEN and CDR2 SYDVKM. Deletions cut 8 bases from V and 3 bases from J, with 15 bases between. The CDR3 DNA is TGTGCCAGCGGACGGGCTAGCTTTACAGATACGCAGTATTTT. This translates into CASGRASFTDTQYF.

Only one count was recorded for this clone. The chain recombines TRBV9 with TRBJ2-7; D call uncertain. Trimming stripped 0 bases from V and 1 base from J, with 11 bases between. Germline V gives CDR1 SGDLS, CDR2 YYNGEE. The CDR3 contains 15 residues. CDR3 sequence: CASSVVAGQSYEQYF. CDR3 sequence (DNA): TGTGCCAGCAGCGTAGTGGCAGGTCAGTCCTACGAGCAGTACTTC.

The rearrangement uses TRBV5-1 and TRBJ2-4; TRBD1 is a possible D gene (5 bases). Per germline, CDR1 SGHRS and CDR2 YFSETQ. This CDR3 spans 15 amino acids. V was cut by 0 bases and J by 0 bases, with 7 bases left in between. The CDR3 reads CASSLGGLAKNIQYF. CDR3 sequence (DNA): TGCGCCAGCAGCTTGGGGGGCTTAGCCAAAAACATTCAGTACTTC. Drawing the rest from reference TRBV5-1 and TRBJ2-4, the complete variable domain is KAGVTQTPRYLIKTRGQQVTLSCSPISGHRSVSWYQQTPGQGLQFLFEYFSETQRNKGNFPGRFSGRQFSNSRSEMNVSTLELGDSALYLCASSLGGLAKNIQYFGAGTRLSVL.

The V call is TRBV7-9, the J call TRBJ1-2; TRBD1 is a possible D gene (6 bases). CDR3 length: 14 amino acids. V lost 0 bases and J lost 7, with 12 bases in between. Germline-derived CDR1 and CDR2 are SEHNR and FQNEAQ (reference sequence). The CDR3 is CASSLAQGRSGYTF. CDR3 DNA: TGTGCCAGCAGCTTAGCGCAGGGGAGAAGTGGCTACACCTTC.

This rearrangement joins TRBV2 to TRBJ2-6; 11 nucleotides agree with TRBD2. The CDR3 consists of 17 residues. Unmatched junction bases numbered 6, after V lost 5 bases and J lost 3 bases. The germline V gene has CDR1 SNHLY and CDR2 FYNNEI. DNA of the CDR3: TGTGCCAGCAGTCGTAGCGGGAGGGCTGTTGGGGCCAACGTCCTGACTTTC. Encoded protein: CASSRSGRAVGANVLTF.

V usage is TRBV28 and J usage is TRBJ1-5, with 8 bases lining up with TRBD1. The ends lost 4 bases at V and 1 base at J; junction bases unmatched: 9. Germline CDR1 reads MDHEN; CDR2 reads SYDVKM. The CDR3 consists of 17 residues. CDR3 nucleotide sequence: TGTGCCAGCAGTTACCTGACAGGGGCGGAAAGCAATCAGCCCCAGCATTTT. Translation: CASSYLTGAESNQPQHF.

The chain uses TRBV6-5 and TRBJ1-3, with D maybe TRBD1 (5 bases). V was shortened by 0 bases and J by 0 bases, with 9 bases between the two germline ends. Germline CDR1 MNHEY, CDR2 SVGAGI. This CDR3 has 16 amino acids. CDR3 amino acids: CASSYSTGGSGNTIYF. The CDR3 nucleotides are TGTGCCAGCAGTTACTCGACGGGGGGCTCTGGAAACACCATATATTTT.

The V and J genes are TRBV10-1 and TRBJ2-1; D possibly corresponds to TRBD2 (5 bases). The germline CDR1 and CDR2 sequences are WNHNN and SYGVQD (reference sequence). Trimming removed 3 bases at V and 7 bases at J, with 25 bases between. The CDR3 has 18 amino acids. The CDR3 loop is CASSEDLFPDRGRNEQFF. CDR3 coding DNA: TGCGCCAGCAGTGAAGACCTGTTTCCTGATCGAGGGAGAAATGAGCAGTTCTTC.

A single count supports this clone. This chain uses TRBV30 with TRBJ2-1; 10 nucleotides match TRBD2. J lost 4 bases, V lost 0 bases, and 3 bases had no gene match. Germline V gene lookup returns CDR1 GTSNPN and CDR2 SVGIG (reference sequence). This CDR3 has 15 residues. The CDR3 DNA follows: TGTGCCTGGAGTGTTGGGACTAGCGTTTACAATGAGCAGTTCTTC. Its translation: CAWSVGTSVYNEQFF.

This chain joins TRBV19 and TRBJ2-2; 10 bases match TRBD2. Germline V gene sequence: CDR1 LNHDA, CDR2 SQIVND (reference sequence). With V trimmed by 5 bases and J by 6 bases, 6 bases remained unmatched. There are 15 residues in the CDR3. The CDR3 nucleotides are TGTGCCAGTAGTCCTAGCGGGAGCTGGTCCGGGGAGCTGTTTTTT. Translating it yields CASSPSGSWSGELFF.

This chain connects TRBV2 to TRBJ1-2; TRBD1 matches 7 bases. CDR1 is SNHLY and CDR2 is FYNNEI in the germline V gene. This CDR3 is 14 amino acids long. V shed 8 bases, J shed 4 bases, and the junction held 10 bases outside the gene matches. In nucleotides, the CDR3 is TGTGCCAGCTCACTGGGACAGAGCAGCTATGGCTACACCTTC. This sequence encodes CASSLGQSSYGYTF.

In its sample, this clone was seen a few times. The chain couples TRBV20-1 to TRBJ1-2; perhaps TRBD1 as D (6 bases). The CDR3 has 12 residues. Trimming pared 3 bases from V and 7 bases from J, leaving 12 bases between. Germline values: CDR1 DFQATT, CDR2 SNEGSKA (reference sequence). This chain's CDR3 is CSASYRAVGYTF. The DNA of the CDR3 is TGCAGTGCTAGTTACAGGGCGGTTGGCTACACCTTC.

Only one count was recorded for this clone. V usage is TRBV24-1 and J usage is TRBJ2-2; 10 nucleotides align to TRBD2. J lost 3 bases, V lost 4 bases, and 7 bases had no gene match. Germline loops: CDR1 KGHDR, CDR2 SFDVKD. The CDR3 contains 17 residues. The CDR3 DNA reads TGTGCCACCAGTGACCCTTCTAGCGGGGGACACACCGGGGAGCTGTTTTTT. Translated, it gives CATSDPSSGGHTGELFF.

The DNA of the CDR3 is TGTGCCTGGAGTTGGACAGGCACTAGGGGCTACACCTTC. Residues: CAWSWTGTRGYTF. The J gene is TRBJ1-2, the V gene TRBV30, with 7 positions matching TRBD1. There are 13 residues in the CDR3. Trimming at V came to 2 bases and at J to 8 bases, leaving 8 bases not matched to a gene. The germline CDR1 and CDR2 sequences are GTSNPN and SVGIG (reference sequence).

In DNA form, the CDR3 reads TGTGCCAGCAGCCTTTATGGGCTCACAGGGTTGTACGAGCAGTACTTC. This translates into CASSLYGLTGLYEQYF. The chain carries TRBV28 and TRBJ2-7, with a weak D call TRBD1 (6 bases). With 6 bases removed from V and 4 bases from J, the gap between germline ends came to 22 bases. The CDR3 covers 16 residues. Germline V gene lookup returns CDR1 MDHEN and CDR2 SYDVKM.

This rearrangement joins TRBV24-1 to TRBJ2-2; D is perhaps TRBD2 (6 bases). Germline lookup yields CDR1 KGHDR and CDR2 SFDVKD. This CDR3 is 17 amino acids long. The V gene lost 0 bases and the J gene lost 3 bases, with 13 bases spanning the gap. This chain's CDR3 is CATSDLLQGGDTGELFF. In DNA form, the CDR3 reads TGTGCCACCAGTGATTTGCTGCAGGGAGGCGACACCGGGGAGCTGTTTTTT.

This clone was seen just once. This rearrangement joins TRBV30 to TRBJ2-5; D unclear. V lost 1 base, J lost 0 bases, and 3 bases lay in between. The germline V gene has CDR1 GTSNPN and CDR2 SVGIG (reference sequence). The length of the CDR3 is 12 residues. CDR3 nucleotide sequence: TGTGCCTGGAGTGGTAACCAAGAGACCCAGTACTTC. Translated: CAWSGNQETQYF.

The CDR3: CASSLEPPSRSAKNIQYF. CDR3 in DNA: TGTGCCAGCAGCTTAGAACCTCCGAGCCGTAGTGCCAAAAACATTCAGTACTTC. V and J are TRBV11-2 and TRBJ2-4; D is uncertain. Trimming cost V 0 bases and J 1 base, with 16 bases left between them. This CDR3 contains 18 residues. Germline loops: CDR1 SGHAT, CDR2 FQNNGV. The full variable domain, in which reference TRBV11-2 and TRBJ2-4 provide the parts outside the CDR3, is EAGVAQSPRYKIIEKRQSVAFWCNPISGHATLYWYQQILGQGPKLLIQFQNNGVVDDSQLPKDRFSAERLKGVDSTLKIQPAKLEDSAVYLCASSLEPPSRSAKNIQYFGAGTRLSVL.

The chain employs TRBV5-4 and TRBJ2-5; 7 bases align to TRBD1. CDR1 is SGHNT, CDR2 YYREEE, per germline (reference sequence). With V trimmed by 3 bases and J by 0 bases, 8 bases remained unmatched. The CDR3 contains 16 residues. CDR3 region: CASSSTSGTDQETQYF. The CDR3 coding sequence is TGTGCCAGCAGCTCGACCTCCGGGACAGACCAAGAGACCCAGTACTTC.

The rearrangement uses TRBV18 and TRBJ2-1; 10 bases map to TRBD2. This CDR3 contains 14 residues. J gave up 6 bases and V 2 bases, and 1 base lay outside the gene matches. From germline, CDR1 is KGHSH and CDR2 LQKENI. DNA of the CDR3: TGTGCCAGCTCACCATCTAGCGGGAGCAATGAGCAGTTCTTC. Residues: CASSPSSGSNEQFF. Looking up the rest from reference TRBV18 and TRBJ2-1 gives the full variable domain: NAGVMQNPRHLVRRRGQEARLRCSPMKGHSHVYWYRQLPEEGLKFMVYLQKENIIDESGMPKERFSAEFPKEGPSILRIQQVVRGDSAAYFCASSPSSGSNEQFFGPGTRLTVL.

V gene TRBV6-5 combines with J gene TRBJ2-7; 13 positions match TRBD2. The CDR3 covers 15 residues. The trim removed 4 bases at V and 6 bases at J, leaving 6 bases unmatched. Germline V gene sequence: CDR1 MNHEY, CDR2 SVGAGI. In DNA, the CDR3 is TGTGCCAGCAGTTCCCCCGGGACTAGCGGGATCGAGCAGTACTTC. Its translation: CASSSPGTSGIEQYF.

J is TRBJ1-5 and V is TRBV9; perhaps TRBD1 as D (6 bases). CDR1 and CDR2 (germline): SGDLS, YYNGEE. V lost 4 bases and J 6 bases, leaving 14 bases between the germline ends. The CDR3 runs 14 residues. The CDR3 loop reads CASSLGGGAQPQHF. CDR3 DNA sequence: TGTGCCAGCAGCCTAGGTGGGGGCGCTCAGCCCCAGCATTTT.

The chain combines TRBV15 with TRBJ2-1; 16 bases fit TRBD2. J was trimmed by 0 bases and V by 0 bases; bases with no gene match: 8. Germline V gene sequence: CDR1 LNHNV, CDR2 YYDKDF (reference sequence). The CDR3 has 21 amino acids. The DNA for the CDR3 is TGTGCCACCAGCAGAGAAAGATCGGGACTAGCGGGGGGGAGCTCCTACAATGAGCAGTTCTTC. Encoded protein: CATSRERSGLAGGSSYNEQFF.

CDR3 region: CASSLANRADQPQHF. The CDR3 bases are TGTGCCAGCAGCTTGGCCAACAGAGCTGATCAGCCCCAGCATTTT. The chain recombines TRBV5-6 with TRBJ1-5; D ambiguous. Deletions cut 0 bases from V and 5 bases from J, with 12 bases between. The CDR3 has 15 residues. Germline V CDR1 and CDR2: SGHDT, YYEEEE.

The chain combines TRBV19 with TRBJ1-1, with 9 positions matching TRBD1. CDR1 and CDR2 from the germline V gene are LNHDA and SQIVND (reference sequence). CDR3 length equals 13 residues. Trimming removed 7 bases from V and 3 bases from J; junction bases left unmatched: 3. CDR3 protein: CASKQGAYTEAFF. The CDR3 nucleotides read TGTGCCAGTAAACAGGGGGCATACACTGAAGCTTTCTTT.

This rearrangement joins TRBV9 to TRBJ2-3; tentatively, D is TRBD2 (5 bases). The CDR3 runs 16 residues. Germline V gene data show CDR1 as SGDLS and CDR2 as YYNGEE. V gave up 0 bases and J gave up 5 bases, with 16 bases separating them. The CDR3 region has the DNA TGTGCCAGCAGCGTAGCGCCTAGCTCCCAAATAGATACGCAGTATTTT. Protein product: CASSVAPSSQIDTQYF.

A few counts support this clone. V and J are TRBV3-1 (or the pseudogene TRBV3-2) and TRBJ1-1, with D unresolved. This CDR3 is built from 14 residues. With 0 bases removed from V and 0 bases from J, the gap between germline ends came to 5 bases. Germline CDR1 LGHDT, CDR2 YNNKEL (reference sequence). The CDR3 bases are TGTGCCAGCAGCCAAGAGGCAATGAACACTGAAGCTTTCTTT. Translating it yields CASSQEAMNTEAFF.